This TCR beta chain was sequenced during a study of blood T cell repertoires in COVID-19. Overall study: Whether acute or convalescent, the COVID-19 samples came from the United States, Italy and Spain.

In the source study's methods: Counts of nucleated cells, estimated from reference gene primer amplification, were obtained. The assay was immunoSEQ multiplex PCR, and TCRdb's table has in-frame clones only and misses some. The DNA was the basis for D and trimming; V, J and clone size are from that table. Here the sample spans around 72,000 clones, around 88% being singletons. Germline V lookup: CDR1 MDHEN, CDR2 SYDVKM. CDR3 length: 13 residues. V was clipped by 6 bases and J by 7 bases; unmatched bases: 6. Sequenced: peripheral blood. This sequence joins TRBV28 and TRBJ1-2; 9 bases fit TRBD1. This clonotype originated in a woman between 70 and 85 years old with acute or convalescent COVID-19. CDR3 amino acids: CASSLQGASGYTF. CDR3 nucleotides: TGTGCCAGCAGCTTACAGGGGGCTTCTGGCTACACCTTC.